The 29 T cell receptor beta chains listed next were all sequenced from one sample in a study of blood T cell repertoires in COVID-19. Data came from immunoSEQ multiplex PCR; TCRdb stores just in-frame clones and leaves some out. The sample consists of 30,000 to 40,000 clones, just over 85% of them appearing once. The material sequenced was peripheral blood. These TCRs come from a woman of 80 years or more with active or convalescent COVID-19.

The rearrangement uses TRBV29-1 and TRBJ2-7, with 7 bases matching TRBD1. The V and J ends lost 0 bases and 6 bases, in that order; junction bases with no gene match: 5. The CDR3 runs to 13 residues. Germline V lookup: CDR1 SQVTM, CDR2 ANQGSEA. CDR3 in DNA: TGCAGCGTTGAAGAAAGAGGGGGCGTCGAGCAGTACTTC. It yields the protein CSVEERGGVEQYF.

This chain links TRBV27 with TRBJ2-1, with D possibly matching TRBD2 (5 bases). Trimming cost V 10 bases and J 3 bases, with 13 bases left between them. Germline assignment: CDR1 MNHEY and CDR2 SMNVEV (reference sequence). This CDR3 is built from 13 residues. The CDR3: CATVSGNYNEQFF. Here the CDR3 DNA reads TGTGCCACAGTCTCGGGGAACTACAATGAGCAGTTCTTC.

This rearrangement joins TRBV5-1 to TRBJ2-2, with a tentative D call TRBD2 (6 bases). V lost 2 bases to trimming and J lost 4 bases, with 9 bases between them. The CDR3 is 14 amino acids. Germline CDR1 SGHRS, CDR2 YFSETQ. CDR3 nucleotides: TGCGCCAGCAGCTTCGGGGGAGTCACCGGGGAGCTGTTTTTT. Its protein product is CASSFGGVTGELFF.

V is TRBV5-1 and J is TRBJ2-7; TRBD1 matches at 7 bases. The CDR3 extends over 15 amino acids. Germline CDR1 is SGHRS and CDR2 is YFSETQ. The V and J ends lost 3 bases and 4 bases, in that order; junction bases with no gene match: 10. The CDR3 DNA is TGCGCCAGCAGCTGGTTCCCCGGGACAGTTTACGAGCAGTACTTC. The encoded protein is CASSWFPGTVYEQYF.

In this sample, this clone turned up once. The gene calls are TRBV2 and TRBJ1-5; no definite D call. This CDR3 has 14 residues. The germline V and J ends were trimmed by 2 bases and 7 bases, with 12 bases remaining between them. CDR1 is SNHLY and CDR2 is FYNNEI in the germline V gene. The CDR3 here is CASSEWFLEQPQHF. The CDR3, as DNA: TGTGCCAGCAGTGAATGGTTTTTGGAGCAGCCCCAGCATTTT.

This chain links TRBV1 with TRBJ2-5; the DNA was not compared with TRBD1, the D call given in the table. TRBV1 is a pseudogene segment. The CDR3 covers 16 residues. For the CDR3, the DNA is TGCACCAGCAGCCAAGAACGGTACGACAGGAAAGAGACCCAGTACTTC. It specifies CTSSQERYDRKETQYF.

The rearrangement links TRBV5-1 to TRBJ1-2; TRBD1 matches at 8 bases. CDR3 length: 16 amino acids. Per the germline V gene, CDR1 is SGHRS and CDR2 is YFSETQ. Unmatched junction bases numbered 12, after V lost 0 bases and J lost 8 bases. The CDR3: CASSLGLTGAFRGYTF. The CDR3 nucleotides are TGCGCCAGCAGCTTGGGTTTGACAGGGGCTTTTAGGGGCTACACCTTC.

The J gene is TRBJ2-3, the V gene TRBV5-1; D possibly corresponds to TRBD1 (6 bases). Germline values: CDR1 SGHRS, CDR2 YFSETQ. V lost 0 bases, J lost 1 base, and 9 bases lay in between. The length of the CDR3 is 15 residues. The CDR3 bases are TGCGCCAGCAGCTTGGACGGGACACGCACAGATACGCAGTATTTT. Residues: CASSLDGTRTDTQYF.

The chain uses TRBV6-5 and TRBJ1-5; D call uncertain. CDR3 size: 14 residues. Trimming removed 2 bases from V and 2 bases from J, with 7 bases in between. Germline CDR1 and CDR2: MNHEY and SVGAGI. Here the CDR3 DNA reads TGTGCCAGCAGTTACCGGGGTGGCAATCAGCCCCAGCATTTT. It translates to CASSYRGGNQPQHF.

The J gene is TRBJ1-5, the V gene TRBV28; D ambiguous. The V end lost 4 bases, the J end lost 3 bases, and 16 bases lay between the germline ends. CDR1 is MDHEN, CDR2 SYDVKM, per germline. This CDR3 contains 16 residues. Here the CDR3 reads CASSSTPWPTNQPQHF. The DNA for the CDR3 is TGTGCCAGCAGTTCCACGCCGTGGCCCACCAATCAGCCCCAGCATTTT.

V usage is TRBV27 and J usage is TRBJ1-2; the D gene is possibly TRBD1 (6 bases). V was shortened by 2 bases and J by 0 bases, with 10 bases between the two germline ends. The CDR3 runs to 15 residues. Germline CDR1 reads MNHEY; CDR2 reads SMNVEV (reference sequence). In nucleotides, the CDR3 is TGTGCCAGCAGTTTACGACGGACAGCTAACTATGGCTACACCTTC. Protein sequence: CASSLRRTANYGYTF.

The V gene is TRBV9, the J gene TRBJ1-1, with 7 bases identical to TRBD1. V was clipped by 4 bases and J by 6 bases; unmatched bases: 9. CDR1 and CDR2 from the germline V gene are SGDLS and YYNGEE. This CDR3 comprises 14 residues. DNA for the CDR3: TGTGCCAGCAGCCCCTTGAACAGGGGCCCTGAAGCTTTCTTT. It yields the protein CASSPLNRGPEAFF.

The chain combines TRBV21-1 with TRBJ2-3; the table's D gene call, TRBD2, was not cross checked with the DNA. TRBV21-1 is tagged as a pseudogene. This CDR3 has 15 residues. The CDR3 spells CATLRGNYVADTQYF. CDR3 in DNA: TGTGCCACTCTACGAGGGAATTACGTCGCAGATACGCAGTATTTT.

V gene TRBV5-1 combines with J gene TRBJ2-1; D might be TRBD1 (5 bases). V was cut by 1 base and J by 4 bases, with 6 bases left in between. In germline, CDR1 is SGHRS, CDR2 YFSETQ. CDR3 size: 13 residues. The CDR3 reads CASSLYRYNEQFF. CDR3 coding DNA: TGCGCCAGCAGCTTGTACAGGTACAATGAGCAGTTCTTC.

This chain joins TRBV24-1 and TRBJ2-4; TRBD2 might be the D (6 bases). From germline, CDR1 is KGHDR and CDR2 SFDVKD. The CDR3 runs 15 residues. Trimming pared 1 base from V and 5 bases from J, leaving 11 bases between. The CDR3 bases are TGTGCCACCAGTGATTTTCAGGCGGGACAAAACATTCAGTACTTC. It translates to CATSDFQAGQNIQYF.

The chain is built from TRBV15 and TRBJ1-5; tentatively, D is TRBD1 (6 bases). The CDR3 loop spans 16 amino acids. Germline V lookup: CDR1 LNHNV, CDR2 YYDKDF (reference sequence). V lost 0 bases and J lost 0, with 9 bases in between. CDR3 in amino acids: CATSREGQISNQPQHF. As DNA, the CDR3 is TGTGCCACCAGCAGAGAAGGACAGATTAGCAATCAGCCCCAGCATTTT.

The chain recombines TRBV5-1 with TRBJ1-5; D remains ambiguous. CDR1 and CDR2 (germline): SGHRS, YFSETQ. V lost 0 bases and J lost 11, with 12 bases in between. The CDR3 loop spans 13 amino acids. The CDR3 DNA sequence: TGCGCCAGCAGCTTGGCAGGCCGGTCGACCCAGCATTTT. Amino acid sequence: CASSLAGRSTQHF.

The gene calls are TRBV6-2 or TRBV6-3 and TRBJ2-5; D perhaps matches TRBD2 (7 bases). The CDR3 sequence is 17 residues long. Germline CDR1 and CDR2: MNHEY and SVGEGT. V was cut by 2 bases and J by 4 bases, with 20 bases left in between. The CDR3 region is CASSYGKLAGAPETQYF. The CDR3 DNA follows: TGTGCCAGCAGTTACGGCAAACTTGCGGGGGCGCCAGAGACCCAGTACTTC.

V and J are TRBV27 and TRBJ2-1, with 9 bases aligning to TRBD2. Losses at the gene ends were 2 bases for V and 10 bases for J; bases not matched to a gene: 15. Germline V CDR1 and CDR2: MNHEY, SMNVEV (reference sequence). CDR3 length equals 17 residues. The CDR3 nucleotides are TGTGCCAGCAGTTTAGAGACCACTGCGGGAGGGCCGTGGGAGCAGTTCTTC. Its protein is CASSLETTAGGPWEQFF.

The V call is TRBV3-1 (or the pseudogene TRBV3-2), the J call TRBJ2-1; 11 bases are a match to TRBD2. The trim removed 1 base at V and 7 bases at J, leaving 9 bases unmatched. CDR3 length: 17 amino acids. Germline CDR1 is LGHDT and CDR2 is YNNKEL (reference sequence). In nucleotides, the CDR3 is TGTGCCAGCAGCCAAGGCGGTAGCGGGGGGGGAAGGAATGAGCAGTTCTTC. As protein: CASSQGGSGGGRNEQFF.

This clone was seen only once. This sequence joins TRBV5-4 and TRBJ2-1; 11 positions agree with TRBD1. Germline lookup yields CDR1 SGHNT and CDR2 YYREEE (reference sequence). The CDR3 is 17 amino acids. V shed 5 bases and J 0 bases; nucleotides not matched to a gene: 7. The CDR3 DNA is TGTGCCAGCAGGTCTCCGGGGACAGGGGGCTCCTACAATGAGCAGTTCTTC. It is translated as CASRSPGTGGSYNEQFF. Full variable domain (missing parts from reference TRBV5-4 and TRBJ2-1): ETGVTQSPTHLIKTRGQQVTLRCSSQSGHNTVSWYQQALGQGPQFIFQYYREEENGRGNFPPRFSGLQFPNYSSELNVNALELDDSALYLCASRSPGTGGSYNEQFFGPGTRLTVL.

V gene TRBV5-6 combines with J gene TRBJ2-7; TRBD1 matches 7 bases. The CDR3 consists of 16 residues. Germline V gene data show CDR1 as SGHDT and CDR2 as YYEEEE. V shed 4 bases and J 3 bases; nucleotides not matched to a gene: 13. The CDR3 here is CASSRRRTGSLYEQYF. CDR3 in DNA: TGTGCCAGCAGCCGACGAAGGACAGGATCGCTCTACGAGCAGTACTTC.

The V call is TRBV5-1, the J call TRBJ2-7; D is possibly TRBD2 (6 bases). Germline lookup yields CDR1 SGHRS and CDR2 YFSETQ. V lost 4 bases, J lost 3 bases, and 11 bases lay in between. The CDR3 is 13 amino acids. The CDR3: CASSLGGYYEQYF. In DNA form, the CDR3 reads TGCGCCAGCAGCCTCGGGGGATACTACGAGCAGTACTTC.

The chain uses TRBV24-1 and TRBJ2-1; D possibly corresponds to TRBD1 (6 bases). The V end was cut by 3 bases, the J end by 1 base, with 12 bases between. The CDR3 is 16 residues long. CDR1 KGHDR and CDR2 SFDVKD come from the germline V gene. CDR3: CATSDPGHESYNEQFF. In nucleotides, the CDR3 is TGTGCCACCAGTGATCCGGGACACGAATCCTACAATGAGCAGTTCTTC.

The rearrangement links TRBV3-1 (or the pseudogene TRBV3-2) to TRBJ2-3; 7 bases align to TRBD2. This CDR3 comprises 15 residues. CDR1 LGHDT and CDR2 YNNKEL come from the germline V gene (reference sequence). Germline trimming cut 0 bases from V and 2 bases from J; bases unmatched to any gene: 2. This CDR3 is CASSQERGNTDTQYF. The CDR3 region has the DNA TGTGCCAGCAGCCAAGAGCGGGGGAACACAGATACGCAGTATTTT.

The chain combines TRBV6-5 with TRBJ2-7; TRBD2 might be the D (7 bases). CDR1 MNHEY and CDR2 SVGAGI come from the germline V gene. The V gene lost 0 bases and the J gene lost 6 bases, with 15 bases spanning the gap. CDR3 length: 15 residues. The CDR3 DNA reads as TGTGCCAGCAGTTACTCGGGGGGGGCCTGGGGCGAGCAGTACTTC. It yields the protein CASSYSGGAWGEQYF.

The genes are TRBV7-2 and TRBJ2-5; no clear D gene. The V end lost 1 base, the J end lost 1 base, and 7 bases lay between the germline ends. This CDR3 is built from 14 residues. Germline lookup yields CDR1 SGHTA and CDR2 FQGNSA. CDR3 in amino acids: CASSLGLSQETQYF. The CDR3 region has the DNA TGTGCCAGCAGCTTAGGCCTCAGCCAAGAGACCCAGTACTTC.

The chain couples TRBV2 to TRBJ2-2; 8 bases fit TRBD1. Germline loops: CDR1 SNHLY, CDR2 FYNNEI. V gave up 3 bases and J gave up 7 bases; unmatched junction bases: 4. This CDR3 has 14 residues. The CDR3 is CASSEDREIGELFF. DNA of the CDR3: TGTGCCAGCAGTGAGGACAGGGAAATCGGGGAGCTGTTTTTT.

This clone came up once. The rearrangement joins TRBV27 to TRBJ2-7, with 8 bases matching TRBD2. The V and J ends lost 4 bases and 0 bases, in that order; junction bases with no gene match: 2. The germline V gene has CDR1 MNHEY and CDR2 SMNVEV (reference sequence). This CDR3 contains 14 residues. For the CDR3, the DNA is TGTGCCAGCAGTTCCAGCGGGAGCTCCTACGAGCAGTACTTC. This translates into CASSSSGSSYEQYF.